This T cell receptor beta chain was sequenced during a study of Tregs in tolerant kidney transplant recipients. Notes on the study in general: Biological reproducibility was not directly addressed, but technical replication error appeared minimal. The most relevant donor-specific Treg TCRbeta repertoire apparently came from expansion with activated donor B cells. Few patients were studied, so findings need validation in larger groups.

A note on this clone: Its antigen is still unknown.

The germline V and J ends were trimmed by 5 bases and 5 bases, with 12 bases remaining between them. The germline CDR1 and CDR2 sequences are SSHAT and FNYEAQ (reference sequence). The CDR3 consists of 13 residues. The nonmyeloablative bone marrow transplants came from related graft donors, with transient mixed chimerism. Unstimulated Tregs (CD4+CD25+CD127-) and CD4+CD25- non-Tregs were sorted from PBMCs. Sequencing used immunoSEQ multiplex PCR; TCRdb keeps in-frame clones, though not all of them. Among roughly 80,000 clones listed, roughly nine tenths were seen once. The material was CD4+ T cells from blood (PBMCs), obtained 24 months after the transplant. The clonotype originates from a human patient who received a combined kidney and bone marrow transplant. Some of these T cells may belong to the graft donor. The chain joins TRBV7-7 to TRBJ1-2; D remains unclear. CDR3 amino acids: CASSPISRYGYTF. In nucleotides, the CDR3 is TGTGCCAGCAGCCCAATATCGCGGTATGGCTACACCTTC.